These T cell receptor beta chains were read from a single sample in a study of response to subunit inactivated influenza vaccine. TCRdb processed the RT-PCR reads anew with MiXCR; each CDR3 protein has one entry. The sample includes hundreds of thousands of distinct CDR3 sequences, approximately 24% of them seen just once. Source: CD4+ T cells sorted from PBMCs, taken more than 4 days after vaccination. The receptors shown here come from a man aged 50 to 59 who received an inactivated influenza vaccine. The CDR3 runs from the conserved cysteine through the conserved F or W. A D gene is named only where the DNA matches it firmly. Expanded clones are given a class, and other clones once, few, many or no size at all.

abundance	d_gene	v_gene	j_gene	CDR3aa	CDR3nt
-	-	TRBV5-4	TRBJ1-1	CASSFGRQNTEAFF	TGTGCCAGCAGCTTCGGACGGCAGAACACTGAAGCTTTCTTT
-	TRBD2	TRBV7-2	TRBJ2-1	CASRVAGGLYGEQFF	TGTGCCAGCAGAGTAGCGGGGGGATTGTACGGTGAGCAGTTCTTC
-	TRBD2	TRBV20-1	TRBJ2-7	CSATSGSFLSYEQYF	TGCAGTGCAACTAGCGGGAGTTTTTTGTCCTACGAGCAGTACTTC
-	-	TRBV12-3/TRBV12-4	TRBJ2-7	CASSFGLSSYEQYF	TGTGCCAGCAGTTTCGGGCTTAGCTCCTACGAGCAGTACTTC
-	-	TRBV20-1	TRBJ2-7	CSARGWRARYEQYF	TGCAGTGCTAGGGGCTGGCGGGCTAGGTACGAGCAGTACTTC
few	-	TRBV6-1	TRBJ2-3	CASKVERSTDTQYF	TGTGCCAGTAAGGTCGAGCGGAGCACAGATACGCAGTATTTT
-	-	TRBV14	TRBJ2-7	CASSQGRDNRQYF	TGTGCCAGCAGCCAGGGACGGGACAATCGGCAGTACTTC
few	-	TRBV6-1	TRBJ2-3	CASSQGFGADTQYF	TGTGCCAGCAGTCAGGGGTTTGGCGCAGATACGCAGTATTTT
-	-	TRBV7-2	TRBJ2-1	CASSTGLYYNEQFF	TGTGCCAGCAGCACCGGACTGTACTACAATGAGCAGTTCTTC
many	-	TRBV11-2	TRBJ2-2	CASSPNLDPSVELFF	TGTGCCAGCAGCCCCAATTTAGACCCAAGCGTGGAGCTGTTTTTT
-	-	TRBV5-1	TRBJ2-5	CASSLAVGATQETQYF	TGCGCCAGCAGCTTGGCCGTGGGAGCAACCCAAGAGACCCAGTACTTC
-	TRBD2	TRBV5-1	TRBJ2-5	CASSLAAGTSQETQYF	TGCGCCAGCAGCTTGGCTGCGGGGACTAGCCAAGAGACCCAGTACTTC
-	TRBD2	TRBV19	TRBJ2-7	CASSPRPGTSGRSYEQYF	TGTGCCAGTAGTCCTCGACCCGGGACTAGCGGGCGCTCCTACGAGCAGTACTTC
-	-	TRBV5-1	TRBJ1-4	CASSLAETAHEKLFF	TGCGCCAGCAGCTTGGCCGAGACAGCTCATGAAAAACTGTTTTTT
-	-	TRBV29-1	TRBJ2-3	CSVADVGTADTQYF	TGCAGCGTTGCAGACGTAGGAACGGCAGATACGCAGTATTTT
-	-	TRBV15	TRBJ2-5	CATRTGEQETQYF	TGTGCCACCAGGACAGGAGAACAAGAGACCCAGTACTTC
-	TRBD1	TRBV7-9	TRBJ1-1	CASSLEGGGNAEAFF	TGTGCCAGCAGCTTAGAAGGGGGCGGAAACGCTGAAGCTTTCTTT
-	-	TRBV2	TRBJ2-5	CASSEATSGTQYF	TGTGCCAGCAGTGAAGCCACCTCGGGGACCCAGTACTTC
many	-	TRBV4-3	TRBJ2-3	CASSQDVRTDTQYF	TGCGCCAGCAGCCAAGATGTCCGCACAGATACGCAGTATTTT
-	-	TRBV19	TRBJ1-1	CASTRRYPTEAFF	TGTGCCAGTACTCGGAGGTACCCCACTGAAGCTTTCTTT
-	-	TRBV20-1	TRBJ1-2	CSATTGVSGYTF	TGCAGTGCGACTACAGGAGTGAGTGGCTACACCTTC
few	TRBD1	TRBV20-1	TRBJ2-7	CSARGEPTGGVVQYF	TGCAGTGCTAGAGGGGAACCGACAGGGGGCGTTGTGCAGTACTTC
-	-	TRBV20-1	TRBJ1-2	CSAIHWIYGYTF	TGCAGTGCTATACATTGGATTTATGGCTACACCTTC
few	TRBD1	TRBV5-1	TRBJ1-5	CASSAGQGGNQPQHF	TGCGCCAGCAGCGCGGGACAGGGGGGCAATCAGCCCCAGCATTTT
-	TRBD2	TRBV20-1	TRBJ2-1	CSARGAGGYNEQFF	TGCAGTGCTCGGGGAGCGGGAGGGTACAATGAGCAGTTCTTC
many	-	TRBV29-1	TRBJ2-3	CSGTGTDTQYF	TGCAGCGGTACGGGTACAGATACGCAGTATTTT
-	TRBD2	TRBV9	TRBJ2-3	CASSVAPQTSGIDTQYF	TGTGCCAGCAGCGTAGCCCCACAGACTAGCGGGATAGATACGCAGTATTTT
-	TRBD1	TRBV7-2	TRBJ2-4	CASSPGQAAHIQYF	TGTGCCAGCAGCCCGGGACAGGCAGCACACATTCAGTACTTC
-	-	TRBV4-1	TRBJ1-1	CASRLTVNTEAFF	TGCGCCAGCCGTCTAACCGTGAACACTGAAGCTTTCTTT
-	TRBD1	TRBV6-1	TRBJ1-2	CASSAHNSGTGVGYTF	TGTGCCAGCAGTGCTCATAATTCTGGGACAGGGGTTGGCTACACCTTC
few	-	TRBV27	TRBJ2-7	CASSQRYGTRTYEQYF	TGTGCCAGCAGTCAACGTTACGGGACCCGAACCTACGAGCAGTACTTC
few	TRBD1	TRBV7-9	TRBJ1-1	CASSPGTGVNTEAFF	TGTGCCAGCAGCCCAGGGACAGGGGTGAACACTGAAGCTTTCTTT
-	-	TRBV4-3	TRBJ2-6	CASSHRLSGANVLTF	TGCGCCAGCAGCCATAGACTCTCCGGGGCCAACGTCCTGACTTTC
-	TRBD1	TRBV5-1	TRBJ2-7	CASSVIQGDHEQYF	TGCGCCAGCAGCGTTATACAGGGGGACCACGAGCAGTACTTC
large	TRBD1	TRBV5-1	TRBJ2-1	CASSGGTGYNEQFF	TGCGCCAGCAGCGGTGGGACAGGCTACAATGAGCAGTTCTTC
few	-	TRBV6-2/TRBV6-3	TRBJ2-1	CASSPRTPRELNEQFF	TGTGCCAGCAGCCCAAGGACCCCCAGGGAACTCAATGAGCAGTTCTTC
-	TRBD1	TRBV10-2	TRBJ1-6	CASRAGQGITPLHF	TGCGCCAGCAGGGCGGGACAGGGGATCACACCCCTCCACTTT
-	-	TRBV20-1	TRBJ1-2	CSAPAGQYGYTF	TGCAGTGCCCCGGCCGGACAGTATGGCTACACCTTC
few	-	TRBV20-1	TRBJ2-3	CSAESTDTQYF	TGCAGTGCTGAAAGCACAGATACGCAGTATTTT
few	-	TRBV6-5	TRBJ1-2	CASSYQGMNYGYTF	TGTGCCAGCAGTTACCAGGGGATGAACTATGGCTACACCTTC
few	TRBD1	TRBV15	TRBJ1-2	CATSREDGRDSGYTF	TGTGCCACCAGCAGAGAGGACGGTCGGGACAGCGGGTATACCTTC
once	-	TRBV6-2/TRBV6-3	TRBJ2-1	CASSYGMAGDRWQFF	TGTGCCAGCAGTTACGGTATGGCGGGAGACAGGTGGCAGTTCTTC